These 25 T cell receptor beta chains originate from one sample sequenced in a study of cytomegalovirus exposure and HLA in healthy donors. 60 Vbeta and 13 Jbeta primers were used in PCR. Libraries were prepared by immunoSEQ multiplex PCR; TCRdb keeps only in-frame clonotypes and omits some of them. In the table there are more than 85,000 clones, 70% to 80% of which are singletons. Sequencing was carried out using PBMCs. These receptors were collected from a male donor in good health and CMV-seropositive.

In DNA form, the CDR3 reads TGTGCCAGCAGTTACTCTGCGGGGAACCAAGAGACCCAGTACTTC. Translation: CASSYSAGNQETQYF. This chain connects TRBV6-5 to TRBJ2-5, with D possibly TRBD2 on 6 matching bases. V dropped 0 bases and J dropped 0 bases, with 8 bases sitting between them. The CDR3 consists of 15 residues. Germline CDR1 and CDR2: MNHEY and SVGAGI.

The chain uses TRBV7-8 and TRBJ2-3; 8 nucleotides align to TRBD1. J gave up 7 bases and V 1 base, and 10 bases lay outside the gene matches. Per germline, CDR1 SGHVS and CDR2 FQNEAQ. The CDR3 totals 16 residues. CDR3 in DNA: TGTGCCAGCAGCTTAGTTGGCAGGGGGCCTCTTAATACGCAGTATTTT. Amino acids: CASSLVGRGPLNTQYF. Combining the CDR3 with reference TRBV7-8 and TRBJ2-3 gives the whole variable domain GAGVSQSPRYKVAKRGQDVALRCDPISGHVSLFWYQQALGQGPEFLTYFQNEAQLDKSGLPSDRFFAERPEGSVSTLKIQRTQQEDSAVYLCASSLVGRGPLNTQYFGPGTRLTVL.

This chain connects TRBV2 to TRBJ2-7, with D hard to call. This CDR3 comprises 11 residues. V was trimmed by 8 bases and J by 0 bases, leaving 5 bases between them. The germline V gene has CDR1 SNHLY and CDR2 FYNNEI. The CDR3 protein is CASASSYEQYF. The CDR3 DNA is TGTGCCAGCGCCAGCTCCTACGAGCAGTACTTC.

The J gene is TRBJ1-3, the V gene TRBV30; TRBD1 might be the D (5 bases). With 4 bases removed from V and 0 bases from J, the gap between germline ends came to 10 bases. CDR3 length: 14 amino acids. Looked up from germline, CDR1 is GTSNPN and CDR2 is SVGIG (reference sequence). CDR3 sequence: CAWILRGSGNTIYF. The CDR3 region has the DNA TGTGCCTGGATATTAAGGGGCTCTGGAAACACCATATATTTT.

The genes are TRBV21-1 and TRBJ2-7; TRBD2 is taken as the D call from the table, unchecked against the DNA. TRBV21-1 is classified as a pseudogene. The CDR3 consists of 16 residues. This CDR3 is CASSKYGTSGAYEQYF. The DNA for the CDR3 is TGTGCCAGCAGCAAGTACGGGACTAGCGGTGCCTACGAGCAGTACTTC.

V usage is TRBV5-1 and J usage is TRBJ1-1, with D perhaps matching TRBD1 (5 bases). The CDR3 runs to 15 residues. CDR1 is SGHRS, CDR2 YFSETQ, per germline. The ends were cut back, 0 bases at V and 3 bases at J, with 12 bases in the middle. This CDR3 is CASSLAAGEDTEAFF. CDR3 nucleotides: TGCGCCAGCAGCTTGGCGGCGGGGGAGGACACTGAAGCTTTCTTT.

V gene TRBV6-5 combines with J gene TRBJ1-1; D perhaps matches TRBD1 (5 bases). The CDR3 is made up of 15 amino acids. Trimming stripped 6 bases from V and 6 bases from J, with 20 bases between. The V gene's germline CDR1 is MNHEY and CDR2 SVGAGI. Written as DNA, the CDR3 is TGTGCCAGCAGGCTTTCTTGGGGGGTTTTCGCTGAAGCTTTCTTT. This translates into CASRLSWGVFAEAFF.

This chain's CDR3 is CASSQVNRALSGNTIYF. The CDR3 bases are TGTGCCAGCTCACAGGTGAACAGGGCTCTCTCTGGAAACACCATATATTTT. This sequence joins TRBV18 and TRBJ1-3, with D possibly being TRBD1 (6 bases). Germline lookup yields CDR1 KGHSH and CDR2 LQKENI. V lost 4 bases and J 0 bases, leaving 16 bases between the germline ends. This CDR3 is 17 amino acids long.

The J gene is TRBJ1-6, the V gene TRBV2, with TRBD1 identical over 8 bases. The V gene end was trimmed by 3 bases and the J gene end by 10 bases; junction bases not matched to a gene: 8. This CDR3 comprises 15 residues. Per germline, CDR1 SNHLY and CDR2 FYNNEI. The CDR3 DNA follows: TGTGCCAGCAGTGACCTTACAGGGGGGTACTCACCCCTCCACTTT. Its protein is CASSDLTGGYSPLHF.

The gene calls are TRBV9 and TRBJ2-7; maybe TRBD1 (6 bases). Trimming pared 0 bases from V and 3 bases from J, leaving 10 bases between. Germline CDR1 SGDLS, CDR2 YYNGEE. The CDR3 is 14 residues long. The DNA for the CDR3 is TGTGCCAGCAGCGTAGATCTGGGACACTACGAGCAGTACTTC. It codes for CASSVDLGHYEQYF.

The gene calls are TRBV7-2 and TRBJ1-6, with 9 bases lining up with TRBD1. After removal of 5 bases from V and 8 bases from J, the junction contained 4 bases not matched to a gene. The germline CDR1 and CDR2 sequences are SGHTA and FQGNSA. The CDR3 loop spans 14 amino acids. CDR3 nucleotides: TGTGCCAGCAGCCCAGGGGACAGGGATTCACCCCTCCACTTT. It encodes CASSPGDRDSPLHF.

This clone was observed a handful of times. The CDR3 reads CASSLGRGRVNTEAFF. CDR3 sequence (DNA): TGTGCCAGCAGCTTAGGGCGGGGGAGGGTTAACACTGAAGCTTTCTTT. The rearrangement joins TRBV7-2 to TRBJ1-1, with a weak D call TRBD1 (5 bases). The CDR3 spans 16 residues. The V end was cut by 1 base, the J end by 2 bases, with 14 bases between. The germline V gene has CDR1 SGHTA and CDR2 FQGNSA.

The chain combines TRBV6-6 with TRBJ2-5; possibly TRBD2 for D (6 bases). The germline V gene encodes CDR1 MNHNY and CDR2 SVGAGI (reference sequence). This CDR3 has 12 residues. The V and J ends lost 5 bases and 3 bases respectively, with 7 bases between them. The CDR3 region is CASSIAEETQYF. For the CDR3, the DNA is TGTGCCAGCAGTATAGCGGAAGAGACCCAGTACTTC.

The CDR3 is CASRIRGTYNSPLHF. CDR3 sequence (DNA): TGTGCCAGCAGAATCAGGGGTACCTATAATTCACCCCTCCACTTT. The V call is TRBV27, the J call TRBJ1-6; D is perhaps TRBD1 (6 bases). The CDR3 has 15 residues. Deletions cut 6 bases from V and 2 bases from J, with 11 bases between. CDR1 MNHEY and CDR2 SMNVEV come from the germline V gene (reference sequence).

The gene calls are TRBV9 and TRBJ2-2; tentatively, D is TRBD2 (5 bases). Looked up from germline, CDR1 is SGDLS and CDR2 is YYNGEE. V was cut by 3 bases and J by 4 bases, with 16 bases left in between. The CDR3 covers 16 residues. CDR3 protein: CASSAGSHSSTGELFF. The CDR3, as DNA: TGTGCCAGCAGCGCGGGGTCCCACAGTTCCACCGGGGAGCTGTTTTTT. Complete variable domain (other parts from reference TRBV9 and TRBJ2-2): DSGVTQTPKHLITATGQRVTLRCSPRSGDLSVYWYQQSLDQGLQFLIQYYNGEERAKGNILERFSAQQFPDLHSELNLSSLELGDSALYFCASSAGSHSSTGELFFGEGSRLTVL.

The genes are TRBV6-1 and TRBJ1-2, with 7 bases identical to TRBD1. Unmatched junction bases numbered 9, after V lost 6 bases and J lost 5 bases. The CDR3 contains 14 residues. Germline CDR1 and CDR2: MNHNS and SASEGT. CDR3: CASRTKGQVYGYTF. The CDR3 DNA follows: TGTGCCAGCAGGACGAAAGGACAGGTTTATGGCTACACCTTC.

The chain uses TRBV19 and TRBJ1-3, with a possible D match to TRBD1 (5 bases). This CDR3 is built from 16 residues. Germline V gene lookup returns CDR1 LNHDA and CDR2 SQIVND (reference sequence). V was cut by 2 bases and J by 7 bases, with 18 bases left in between. CDR3 DNA: TGTGCCAGTAGTATATTGGGGACTAGTGGTGCTAACACCATATATTTT. Amino acids: CASSILGTSGANTIYF.

The genes are TRBV11-2 and TRBJ1-2; tentative D call: TRBD1 (6 bases). The CDR3 is made up of 13 amino acids. Trimming took off 2 bases at V and 4 bases at J, with 8 bases between the two ends. The germline CDR1 and CDR2 sequences are SGHAT and FQNNGV. CDR3 coding DNA: TGTGCCAGCAGCTTATCGGACAGCTATGGCTACACCTTC. Its protein is CASSLSDSYGYTF.

The chain carries TRBV14 and TRBJ2-5, with 15 bases that match TRBD2. V was clipped by 4 bases and J by 3 bases; unmatched bases: 3. The V gene's germline CDR1 is SGHDN and CDR2 FVKESK. This CDR3 contains 16 residues. The CDR3, as DNA: TGTGCCAGCAGCCGGGGACTAGCGGGGGGAGAAGAGACCCAGTACTTC. Its translation is CASSRGLAGGEETQYF.

This clone was observed a single time. The chain uses TRBV30 and TRBJ1-1, with D perhaps matching TRBD1 (5 bases). Germline CDR1 GTSNPN, CDR2 SVGIG (reference sequence). Trimming took 7 bases from V and 6 from J, leaving 15 bases between them. The CDR3 totals 12 residues. CDR3 protein: CASQLGQAEAFF. The CDR3 DNA reads TGTGCCTCCCAGTTGGGGCAGGCTGAAGCTTTCTTT. The whole variable domain, filled in from reference TRBV30 and TRBJ1-1, reads SQTIHQWPATLVQPVGSPLSLECTVEGTSNPNLYWYRQAAGRGLQLLFYSVGIGQISSEVPQNLSASRPQDRQFILSSKKLLLSDSGFYLCASQLGQAEAFFGQGTRLTVV.

V usage is TRBV7-2 and J usage is TRBJ2-4; D not certain. This CDR3 contains 12 residues. V shed 3 bases and J shed 5 bases, with 5 bases lying between them. Germline V CDR1 and CDR2: SGHTA, FQGNSA. As DNA, the CDR3 is TGTGCCAGCAGCTTCCCGGAAAACATTCAGTACTTC. It codes for CASSFPENIQYF.

About this clone itself: Other nucleotide sequences from this sample produce the same CDR3. The rearrangement uses TRBV9 and TRBJ1-1; D gene unclear. The germline gives CDR1 SGDLS, CDR2 YYNGEE. This CDR3 contains 11 residues. Between the trimmed V and J ends, which lost 0 bases and 12 bases, there was a span of 9 bases. The CDR3, as DNA: TGTGCCAGCAGCGTAGGAGGGATCTCTTTCTTT. Translating it yields CASSVGGISFF.

The chain recombines TRBV18 with TRBJ1-1; tentatively, D is TRBD1 (5 bases). The V and J ends lost 1 base and 1 base respectively, with 19 bases between them. The CDR3 has 18 amino acids. CDR1 is KGHSH and CDR2 is LQKENI in the germline V gene. DNA of the CDR3: TGTGCCAGCTCACCACTTGACAACTTGGGGGGAAGGAACACTGAAGCTTTCTTT. Translated, it gives CASSPLDNLGGRNTEAFF.

Of note for this clone: The sample contains more than one DNA sequence encoding this CDR3. V usage is TRBV5-1 and J usage is TRBJ2-3; 13 nucleotides match TRBD2. Germline lookup yields CDR1 SGHRS and CDR2 YFSETQ. The CDR3 consists of 16 residues. Trimming removed 0 bases from V and 3 bases from J; junction bases left unmatched: 1. CDR3 in DNA: TGCGCCAGCAGCTTGGGGGGACTAGCGGGGACAGATACGCAGTATTTT. Translated: CASSLGGLAGTDTQYF.

The chain has TRBV15 and TRBJ1-1; D unresolved. The germline gives CDR1 LNHNV, CDR2 YYDKDF (reference sequence). V lost 2 bases and J 6 bases, leaving 10 bases between the germline ends. The CDR3 sequence is 13 residues long. CDR3 region: CATSRQVGAEAFF. CDR3 in DNA: TGTGCCACCAGCAGACAGGTCGGCGCTGAAGCTTTCTTT.